A single sample is the source of the 13 T cell receptor beta chains below, sequenced in a study of cytomegalovirus exposure and HLA in healthy donors. Only in-frame clones appear in the TCRdb table, and some are missing; sequencing was by immunoSEQ multiplex PCR. Of about 120,000 clones in the sample, less than 90% are singletons; the top ten hold approximately 4.5%. Sequenced: PBMCs. The source is a man aged 18 to 30 in good health and CMV-seropositive.

CDR3 in amino acids: CASSPVGRGGIHEQYF. CDR3 bases: TGTGCCAGCAGCCCCGTGGGAAGGGGGGGAATCCACGAGCAGTACTTC. This chain connects TRBV7-2 to TRBJ2-7, with a possible D match to TRBD2 (7 bases). Germline V gives CDR1 SGHTA, CDR2 FQGNSA. The CDR3 consists of 16 residues. V was clipped by 5 bases and J by 5 bases, with 22 bases between them.

This clone appeared once. The chain recombines TRBV19 with TRBJ2-7, with TRBD1 identical over 7 bases. The CDR3 extends over 14 amino acids. The V and J ends lost 5 bases and 2 bases, in that order; junction bases with no gene match: 6. Germline V CDR1 and CDR2: LNHDA, SQIVND (reference sequence). The CDR3 loop reads CASSPGQSAYEQYF. CDR3 in DNA: TGTGCCAGTAGTCCGGGACAGAGTGCCTACGAGCAGTACTTC.

The V gene is TRBV5-1, the J gene TRBJ2-7, with 7 nucleotides matching TRBD2. This CDR3 is 15 amino acids long. Germline CDR1 is SGHRS and CDR2 is YFSETQ. Trimming took 4 bases from V and 4 from J; bases not matched to a gene: 11. Here the CDR3 reads CASSTGLGRGYEQYF. CDR3 in DNA: TGCGCCAGCAGCACCGGACTAGGGAGAGGGTACGAGCAGTACTTC.

The V gene is TRBV28, the J gene TRBJ2-7; D is uncertain. The CDR3 spans 16 residues. CDR1 and CDR2 from the germline V gene are MDHEN and SYDVKM. V dropped 4 bases and J dropped 0 bases, with 16 bases sitting between them. In DNA, the CDR3 is TGTGCCAGCAGTTCGAATCTAGTGTTCAGCTCCTACGAGCAGTACTTC. It is translated as CASSSNLVFSSYEQYF.

The table lists this clone with a few counts. The chain uses TRBV4-1 and TRBJ1-1; D remains unclear. This CDR3 has 17 amino acids. The V and J ends lost 5 bases and 0 bases respectively, with 19 bases between them. Germline CDR1 MGHRA, CDR2 YSYEKL. The CDR3 bases are TGCGCCAGCAGCACCCCAGAGAACAGCCTTGTGAACACTGAAGCTTTCTTT. Translation: CASSTPENSLVNTEAFF.

This chain uses TRBV4-3 with TRBJ2-2; D gene unclear. Per germline, CDR1 LGHNA and CDR2 YSLEER. The CDR3 consists of 15 residues. The germline V and J ends were trimmed by 1 base and 1 base, with 7 bases remaining between them. CDR3 loop: CASSQVPGNTGELFF. CDR3 nucleotides: TGCGCCAGCAGCCAAGTTCCAGGGAACACCGGGGAGCTGTTTTTT.

V and J are TRBV5-1 and TRBJ1-3, with D unclear. The V end lost 0 bases, the J end lost 8 bases, and 12 bases lay between the germline ends. Germline V lookup: CDR1 SGHRS, CDR2 YFSETQ. The CDR3 has 14 amino acids. The CDR3 DNA reads as TGCGCCAGCAGCTTGGGTGGAGACGAATACACCATATATTTT. The encoded protein is CASSLGGDEYTIYF.

This clone was recorded once. V and J are TRBV13 and TRBJ2-1, with a weak D call TRBD1 (6 bases). Germline assignment: CDR1 PRHDT and CDR2 FYEKMQ (reference sequence). V lost 4 bases and J lost 10, with 11 bases in between. This CDR3 contains 12 residues. The CDR3 loop is CASSSTGTEQFF. In DNA form, the CDR3 reads TGTGCCAGCAGCTCGACGGGGACAGAGCAGTTCTTC.

V and J are TRBV25-1 and TRBJ2-2, with 11 bases matching TRBD2. V trimming: 4 bases; J trimming: 3 bases; junction bases outside the gene matches: 7. The CDR3 contains 17 residues. Per germline, CDR1 MGHDK and CDR2 SYGVNS. DNA for the CDR3: TGTGCCAGCAGTGGTTATAGCGGGGGGGCCTACACCGGGGAGCTGTTTTTT. Protein: CASSGYSGGAYTGELFF. The entire variable domain, with the rest obtained from reference TRBV25-1 and TRBJ2-2, is as follows: EADIYQTPRYLVIGTGKKITLECSQTMGHDKMYWYQQDPGMELHLIHYSYGVNSTEKGDLSSESTVSRIRTEHFPLTLESARPSHTSQYLCASSGYSGGAYTGELFFGEGSRLTVL.

This clone was seen just once. The chain uses TRBV11-1 and TRBJ2-5; 12 bases align to TRBD2. Germline V gene data show CDR1 as SGHAT and CDR2 as FQDESV (reference sequence). The V gene end was trimmed by 5 bases and the J gene end by 3 bases; junction bases not matched to a gene: 4. This CDR3 comprises 15 residues. The CDR3 nucleotides read TGTGCCAGCAGCGTGTGGACTAGCGGGGAAGAGACCCAGTACTTC. This encodes CASSVWTSGEETQYF. Full variable domain (outside the CDR3, taken from reference TRBV11-1 and TRBJ2-5): EAEVAQSPRYKITEKSQAVAFWCDPISGHATLYWYRQILGQGPELLVQFQDESVVDDSQLPKDRFSAERLKGVDSTLKIQPAELGDSAMYLCASSVWTSGEETQYFGPGTRLLVL.

V gene TRBV5-6 combines with J gene TRBJ2-5; D remains ambiguous. CDR1 and CDR2 from the germline V gene are SGHDT and YYEEEE. With 4 bases removed from V and 5 bases from J, the gap between germline ends came to 9 bases. The CDR3 sequence is 12 residues long. The CDR3 is CASSLARETQYF. CDR3 DNA sequence: TGTGCCAGCAGCCTCGCCAGGGAGACCCAGTACTTC.

This clone was counted only a few times. The chain combines TRBV5-1 with TRBJ1-6; 9 bases align to TRBD1. The CDR3 covers 16 residues. With V trimmed by 1 base and J by 6 bases, 5 bases remained unmatched. Germline V gives CDR1 SGHRS, CDR2 YFSETQ. For the CDR3, the DNA is TGCGCCAGCAGCTTGATGGGACAGGGCGGTAATTCACCCCTCCACTTT. Residues: CASSLMGQGGNSPLHF.

The chain recombines TRBV7-9 with TRBJ1-3; D is possibly TRBD1 (5 bases). Trimming took 5 bases from V and 2 from J, leaving 7 bases between them. The CDR3 extends over 13 amino acids. CDR1 is SEHNR and CDR2 is FQNEAQ in the germline V gene (reference sequence). Written as DNA, the CDR3 is TGTGCCAGCAGCGGGGGGACTGGAAACACCATATATTTT. It yields the protein CASSGGTGNTIYF. The variable domain in full, with the rest retrieved from reference TRBV7-9 and TRBJ1-3, is DTGVSQNPRHKITKRGQNVTFRCDPISEHNRLYWYRQTLGQGPEFLTYFQNEAQLEKSRLLSDRFSAERPKGSFSTLEIQRTEQGDSAMYLCASSGGTGNTIYFGEGSWLTVV.